This T cell receptor beta chain was sequenced in a study of blood T cell repertoires in COVID-19. The V gene's germline CDR1 is SGHTA and CDR2 FQGNSA. With V trimmed by 1 base and J by 5 bases, 4 bases remained unmatched. CDR3 length equals 15 residues. In the original workflow: The authors estimated nucleated cell counts from reference gene primer amplification. Assay used: immunoSEQ multiplex PCR; TCRdb lists only in-frame clones, some missing. D and trimming were read from the DNA, whereas the V and J calls and clone size are those reported in that table. The sample lists some 150,000 clones; around 87% were seen once.

The specimen was peripheral blood. The rearrangement joins TRBV7-2 to TRBJ1-5; 8 nucleotides align to TRBD1. The TCR sequence derives from a man in his fifties or sixties with active COVID-19. The CDR3 DNA reads as TGTGCCAGCAGCTTAGACAGGGGGTCCTATCAGCCCCAGCATTTT. Its translation: CASSLDRGSYQPQHF.